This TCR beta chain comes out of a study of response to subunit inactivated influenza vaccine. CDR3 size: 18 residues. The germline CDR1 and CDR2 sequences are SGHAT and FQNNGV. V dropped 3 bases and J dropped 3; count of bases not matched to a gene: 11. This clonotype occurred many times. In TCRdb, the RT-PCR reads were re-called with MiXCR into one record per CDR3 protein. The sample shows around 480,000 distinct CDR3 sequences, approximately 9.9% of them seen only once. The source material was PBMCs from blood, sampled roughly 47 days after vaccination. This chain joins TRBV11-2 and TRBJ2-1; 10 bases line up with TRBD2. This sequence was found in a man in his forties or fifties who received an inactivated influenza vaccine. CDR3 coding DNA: TGTGCCAGCAGCTTTTTCGGGCAGGGACTAGCGATCTACAATGAGCAGTTCTTC. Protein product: CASSFFGQGLAIYNEQFF.